This T cell receptor beta chain was sequenced in a study of early T cells in non-severe SARS-CoV-2 infection (dated by TCRdb to about 2021). For the wider study: Bulk RNA from unsorted whole blood was used for TCR sequencing, so alpha and beta chains could not be paired. What the study reported, not specific to this receptor: VDJdb matching was skewed toward anti-spike CD8 responses, so virus-specific expansions were likely underestimated and private and CD4 specificities were missed.

The library was prepared using 5' RACE. Sequencing was performed on a NextSeq 500. Unique molecular identifiers were attached to individual cDNA molecules in the TCR library protocol so that sequencing error and PCR bias could be corrected. Sequencing covered both TCR alpha and beta chains, and within each sample the abundances of alpha and beta sequences were tightly co-correlated. From the authors' description of their analysis: Decombinator V4 was used to annotate the V gene, J gene and CDR3 of the TCR sequences. Expanded TCRs were defined as changing significantly between any two time points under a Poisson model with p below 0.0001. Abundances of TCRs were expressed as counts per million after normalisation to the total number of TCRs sequenced in each sample. TRAV1-2 paired with TRAJ12, TRAJ20 or TRAJ33 defined MAIT TCRs, while TRAV10 paired with TRAJ18 defined iNKT TCRs. VDJdb, accessed 1 November 2021, was searched for CMV, EBV and SARS-CoV-2 annotated TCRs, with TCRs annotated for multiple antigens excluded. The raw public reads went through TCRdb reprocessing: fastp at Q25, MiXCR clone calling, in-frame beta chains kept. Rows matching on CDR3 protein sequence are summarized as one entry with the most common DNA and genes. The V and J calls, along with clone size, are taken from TCRdb and not from the paper's own processing. The table for this sample lists about 70,000 distinct CDR3 sequences; over 9% of them were counted only once. The ten largest clones take up about 4.4% of the sample.

Set within a cohort of healthcare workers in London, UK, this nested case-control study involved weekly PCR testing of nasopharyngeal swabs along with blood sampling. Between 23 and 31 March 2020, the week of the UK lockdown, healthcare workers were enrolled and then followed up weekly for as long as 16 weeks. After removal of 7 bases from V and 0 bases from J, the junction retains 11 bases not matched to a gene. From the cysteine up to the phenylalanine, the CDR3 has a length of 16 residues. Left in the record is the CDR3 DNA by itself, 48 bases read in frame from the first base. From the germline V gene (reference sequence), CDR1 is MNHNY and CDR2 is SVGAGI. As concerns this clonotype: Its antigen is still unknown. Per-nucleotide qualities are absent, and no much larger clonotype sits a single base away.

This TCR came from an adult who was a healthcare worker with PCR-confirmed SARS-CoV-2 infection or an uninfected control (not recorded which). The rearranged segments are TRBV6-6 and TRBJ2-7, with 8 central nucleotides matching TRBD1. Sequenced material: whole blood. The nucleotide sequence is given as TGTGCCAGCACCCAGGCTCCGGGACAGGACTCCTACGAGCAGTACTTC. This yields the protein CASTQAPGQDSYEQYF.